A single sample gave rise to the 31 T cell receptor beta chains below, sequenced in a study of early T cells in non-severe SARS-CoV-2 infection (dated by TCRdb to 2020 to 2023). Library preparation used 5' RACE. This sample was sequenced with a NextSeq 500. TCRdb reprocessed the public reads (quality trimming at Q25 with fastp, clone calling with MiXCR) and kept in-frame beta chains. Every entry covers one CDR3 protein and lists the most common genes and DNA from its rows. In all, the sample holds over 20,000 distinct CDR3 sequences, and more than 3.5% of those were seen once. The biggest ten clones account for approximately 8.4% of the sample. Sample: whole blood. Every receptor here comes from an adult who was a healthcare worker with PCR-confirmed SARS-CoV-2 infection or an uninfected control (not recorded which).

This clonotype appeared many times. V usage is TRBV29-1 and J usage is TRBJ2-7, with 7 bases fitting TRBD1. Germline trimming cut 3 bases from V and 6 bases from J; bases unmatched to any gene: 8. The CDR3 sequence is 13 residues long. Germline V lookup: CDR1 SQVTM, CDR2 ANQGSEA. In DNA, the CDR3 is TGCAGCGTTGATACGCCAGGGGGATCCGAGCAGTACTTC. Protein sequence: CSVDTPGGSEQYF.

There are many counts of this clonotype. The chain uses TRBV11-3 and TRBJ2-2; D gene unclear. V shed 0 bases and J shed 7 bases, with 6 bases lying between them. There are 13 residues in the CDR3. Germline lookup yields CDR1 SGHNT and CDR2 YENEEA. CDR3 residues: CASSLEGIGELFF. As DNA, the CDR3 is TGTGCCAGCAGCTTAGAGGGCATCGGGGAGCTGTTTTTT.

The chain recombines TRBV12-3 or TRBV12-4 with TRBJ2-1, with 8 bases lining up with TRBD2. The CDR3 sequence is 17 residues long. Trimming at V came to 3 bases and at J to 3 bases, leaving 10 bases not matched to a gene. CDR3 nucleotide sequence: TGTGCCAGCAGTTTCATAGCGGGGCTAAGAGTCTACAATGAGCAGTTCTTC. Translated, it gives CASSFIAGLRVYNEQFF.

This clonotype was detected ten times or more. V gene TRBV7-3 combines with J gene TRBJ2-1; either TRBD1 or TRBD2 may supply D (6 bases each). The CDR3 has 14 amino acids. V dropped 7 bases and J dropped 5 bases, with 15 bases sitting between them. Germline lookup yields CDR1 SGHTA and CDR2 FQGTGA. For the CDR3, the DNA is TGTGCCAGCACCTTGGGGGGCACCAACAATGAGCAGTTCTTC. It specifies CASTLGGTNNEQFF.

This chain links TRBV6-2 or TRBV6-3 with TRBJ2-3, with TRBD1 matching 8 bases. The CDR3 contains 14 residues. Trimming at V came to 6 bases and at J to 14 bases, leaving 16 bases not matched to a gene. Looked up from germline, CDR1 is MNHEY and CDR2 is SVGEGT. In DNA form, the CDR3 reads TGTGCCAGCAGCCTACAGGACAGGGTAGAAGGTTGGTATTTT. It is translated as CASSLQDRVEGWYF.

This clonotype was seen ten or more times. The chain uses TRBV7-2 and TRBJ1-1; D is unclear. With 5 bases removed from V and 6 bases from J, the gap between germline ends came to 13 bases. The CDR3 has 13 amino acids. CDR1 and CDR2 from the germline V gene are SGHTA and FQGNSA. The chain's CDR3 is CASSTQKGPEAFF. The CDR3 DNA is TGTGCCAGCAGCACCCAAAAGGGCCCTGAAGCTTTCTTT.

This clonotype was recorded at least ten times. The rearrangement links TRBV5-1 to TRBJ1-1; 9 bases match TRBD1. Losses at the gene ends were 4 bases for V and 1 base for J; bases not matched to a gene: 8. This CDR3 comprises 16 residues. Germline V gives CDR1 SGHRS, CDR2 YFSETQ. The CDR3 DNA follows: TGCGCCAGCAGCACCGAAGTGGACAGGGGGAACACTGAAGCTTTCTTT. Translating gives CASSTEVDRGNTEAFF.

The V call is TRBV4-1, the J call TRBJ2-1; the D gene is possibly TRBD1 (6 bases). Germline-derived CDR1 and CDR2 are MGHRA and YSYEKL. CDR3 length equals 17 residues. With 0 bases removed from V and 0 bases from J, the gap between germline ends came to 12 bases. CDR3 in DNA: TGCGCCAGCAGCCAAGAAGGGACACCTGGCTCCTACAATGAGCAGTTCTTC. It specifies CASSQEGTPGSYNEQFF.

This clonotype was found many times. At one end, the junction sequence differs from germline, possibly due to a read error. The rearrangement joins TRBV19 to TRBJ2-3; possible D gene TRBD2, 7 bases. Germline V gene sequence: CDR1 LNHDA, CDR2 SQIVND (reference sequence). This CDR3 is 12 amino acids long. The CDR3 here is CASSMWGGAEDF. CDR3 in DNA: TGTGCCAGTAGTATGTGGGGGGGGGCCGAGGATTTT.

This clonotype was seen many times. J is TRBJ2-1 and V is TRBV20-1; D call uncertain. This CDR3 is built from 15 residues. V was clipped by 4 bases and J by 0 bases, with 13 bases between them. CDR1 and CDR2 from the germline V gene are DFQATT and SNEGSKA (reference sequence). CDR3: CSAKDGYSSYNEQFF. The CDR3 region has the DNA TGCAGTGCTAAGGACGGATATAGCTCCTACAATGAGCAGTTCTTC.

In this sample, this clonotype turned up many times. This chain links TRBV7-2 with TRBJ1-1; the D gene is possibly TRBD1 (5 bases). The CDR3 loop spans 14 amino acids. Germline CDR1 is SGHTA and CDR2 is FQGNSA. Trimming stripped 5 bases from V and 4 bases from J, with 14 bases between. The CDR3 loop reads CASSVSIGGTEAFF. CDR3 bases: TGTGCCAGCAGCGTTAGTATCGGGGGCACTGAAGCTTTCTTT.

Regarding this clonotype: This may arise from a read error, as a much more abundant clone is one base away. The chain combines TRBV6-5 with TRBJ2-3; D gene uncertain. Germline V CDR1 and CDR2: MNHEY, SVGAGI. CDR3 length: 14 residues. The CDR3 DNA sequence: TGTGCCAGCAGTTATAAGTTGGGTGCAGATTCGCAGTATTTT. Its protein product is CASSYKLGADSQYF.

This chain connects TRBV7-6 to TRBJ2-7; maybe TRBD1 (6 bases). Germline CDR1 and CDR2: SGHVS and FNYEAQ. With 1 base removed from V and 1 base from J, the gap between germline ends came to 11 bases. The CDR3 consists of 15 residues. For the CDR3, the DNA is TGTGCCAGCAGCTTAGAGGACAGCAATTCCTACGAGCAGTACTTC. This encodes CASSLEDSNSYEQYF.

This clonotype was seen repeatedly, ten times or more. The V gene is TRBV7-9, the J gene TRBJ2-3; a possible D gene is TRBD2 (6 bases). This CDR3 has 14 residues. Trimming cost V 7 bases and J 2 bases, with 13 bases left between them. Germline CDR1 and CDR2: SEHNR and FQNEAQ (reference sequence). The CDR3 region has the DNA TGTGCCAGCACGAGGGCGGGGCTCACAGATACGCAGTATTTT. This sequence encodes CASTRAGLTDTQYF.

Many counts were recorded for this clonotype. This chain connects TRBV4-3 to TRBJ2-2; TRBD1 might be the D (5 bases). Deletions cut 0 bases from V and 1 base from J, with 12 bases between. Germline V gene data show CDR1 as LGHNA and CDR2 as YSLEER. The CDR3 is 17 residues long. The CDR3, as DNA: TGCGCCAGCAGCCAAGAGTCCCAGGGTGGGAACACCGGGGAGCTGTTTTTT. Translating gives CASSQESQGGNTGELFF.

The gene calls are TRBV2 and TRBJ1-1, with D perhaps TRBD1 (5 bases). Trimming took 5 bases from V and 3 from J, leaving 13 bases between them. The CDR3 loop spans 14 amino acids. The germline gives CDR1 SNHLY, CDR2 FYNNEI. The CDR3 region is CASSSGPEDTEAFF. In nucleotides, the CDR3 is TGTGCCAGCAGTTCGGGACCAGAGGACACTGAAGCTTTCTTT. The whole variable domain, filled in from reference TRBV2 and TRBJ1-1, reads EPEVTQTPSHQVTQMGQEVILRCVPISNHLYFYWYRQILGQKVEFLVSFYNNEISEKSEIFDDQFSVERPDGSNFTLKIRSTKLEDSAMYFCASSSGPEDTEAFFGQGTRLTVV.

The chain joins TRBV5-1 to TRBJ2-5; 12 bases map to TRBD2. Germline V gene data show CDR1 as SGHRS and CDR2 as YFSETQ. The CDR3 covers 15 residues. V lost 5 bases to trimming and J lost 4 bases; unmatched junction nucleotides: 6. CDR3 nucleotides: TGCGCCAGCAGATCCGGACTAGCGGGGAGAGAGACCCAGTACTTC. Translation: CASRSGLAGRETQYF.

This clonotype was recorded at least ten times. This chain links TRBV5-1 with TRBJ2-1, with TRBD1 as a possible D gene (5 bases). The CDR3 consists of 13 residues. CDR1 is SGHRS, CDR2 YFSETQ, per germline. V lost 1 base to trimming and J lost 10 bases, with 12 bases between them. The CDR3 here is CASSLFPGNEQFF. CDR3 nucleotide sequence: TGCGCCAGCAGCTTGTTCCCAGGGAACGAGCAGTTCTTC.

This clonotype was found many times. The chain has TRBV18 and TRBJ1-6; D remains unclear. Trimming removed 6 bases from V and 8 bases from J, with 14 bases in between. Germline CDR1 is KGHSH and CDR2 is LQKENI. This CDR3 region has 14 residues. CDR3 amino acids: CASSQAGHDSPLHF. The DNA of the CDR3 is TGTGCCAGCTCTCAGGCCGGTCATGATTCACCCCTCCACTTT.

This chain links TRBV12-3 or TRBV12-4 with TRBJ2-1; 8 nucleotides agree with TRBD2. Trimming removed 3 bases from V and 8 bases from J; junction bases left unmatched: 9. The CDR3 runs to 15 residues. The CDR3 spells CASSLASGGGDEQFF. For the CDR3, the DNA is TGTGCCAGCAGTTTGGCCAGCGGGGGAGGCGATGAGCAGTTCTTC.

This clonotype has at least ten counts. The CDR3 sequence: CASSPTGSNQPQHF. The CDR3 DNA sequence: TGTGCCAGCAGCCCAACAGGTTCCAATCAGCCCCAGCATTTT. V gene TRBV3-1 combines with J gene TRBJ1-5; D might be TRBD1 (5 bases). Trimming cost V 4 bases and J 3 bases, with 10 bases left between them. Germline-derived CDR1 and CDR2 are LGHDT and YNNKEL (reference sequence). The CDR3 is made up of 14 amino acids.

The chain employs TRBV3-2 and TRBJ2-5; TRBD2 is the table's D call, not checked against the DNA. TRBV3-2 counts as a pseudogene. The CDR3 sequence is 14 residues long. CDR3 DNA sequence: TGTGCCAGCAGCCAAGTCGGGACTCGCGGGACCCAGTACTTC. Translated, it gives CASSQVGTRGTQYF.

This clonotype was seen repeatedly, ten times or more. The rearrangement uses TRBV10-2 and TRBJ1-1, with no clear D. Trimming stripped 4 bases from V and 8 bases from J, with 8 bases between. Germline V gives CDR1 WSHSY, CDR2 SAAADI. The length of the CDR3 is 11 residues. The CDR3 DNA is TGCGCCAGCAGTGTGGGGTACGAAGCTTTCTTT. Amino acid sequence: CASSVGYEAFF.

This chain connects TRBV5-1 to TRBJ1-1; 9 nucleotides line up with TRBD1. The CDR3 totals 14 residues. V dropped 7 bases and J dropped 3; count of bases not matched to a gene: 7. Looked up from germline, CDR1 is SGHRS and CDR2 is YFSETQ. For the CDR3, the DNA is TGCGCCAGCCGCAGGACAGGGGATGACACTGAAGCTTTCTTT. Its translation: CASRRTGDDTEAFF.

Only a few counts were recorded for this clonotype. This sequence joins TRBV6-2 or TRBV6-3 and TRBJ2-6, with D perhaps matching TRBD1 (5 bases). V dropped 6 bases and J dropped 1 base, with 13 bases sitting between them. Germline assignment: CDR1 MNHEY and CDR2 SVGEGT. The CDR3 totals 16 residues. CDR3 region: CASSPYGASGANVLTF. The CDR3 coding sequence is TGTGCCAGCAGCCCCTATGGGGCGTCTGGGGCCAACGTCCTGACTTTC.

In its sample, this clonotype was seen many times. The gene calls are TRBV5-6 and TRBJ2-7; perhaps D is TRBD1 or TRBD2 (5 bases each). The ends were cut back, 3 bases at V and 3 bases at J, with 19 bases in the middle. The CDR3 length is 16 residues. Germline-derived CDR1 and CDR2 are SGHDT and YYEEEE. The CDR3 region is CASSSWGRGLYYEQYF. In DNA form, the CDR3 reads TGTGCCAGCAGCTCCTGGGGCCGGGGCCTCTACTACGAGCAGTACTTC.

This clonotype was seen more than once but under ten times. The chain uses TRBV20-1 and TRBJ2-7; TRBD2 matches 7 bases. The CDR3 contains 14 residues. Trimming took 3 bases from V and 2 from J; bases not matched to a gene: 7. Germline loops: CDR1 DFQATT, CDR2 SNEGSKA (reference sequence). The CDR3 loop is CSASFSSGTYEQYF. CDR3 coding DNA: TGCAGTGCTAGTTTTTCTAGCGGTACCTACGAGCAGTACTTC.

Only a few counts were recorded for this clonotype. This chain connects TRBV7-9 to TRBJ2-7, with 11 nucleotides matching TRBD1. Trimming at V came to 5 bases and at J to 5 bases, leaving 5 bases not matched to a gene. Germline-derived CDR1 and CDR2 are SEHNR and FQNEAQ (reference sequence). This CDR3 has 14 amino acids. CDR3 residues: CASSRDRGSDEQYF. The CDR3 region has the DNA TGTGCCAGCAGCCGGGACAGGGGGTCCGACGAGCAGTACTTC.

The chain links TRBV7-2 to TRBJ2-7; the match to TRBD1 covers 7 bases. V shed 4 bases, J shed 5 bases, and the junction held 8 bases outside the gene matches. This CDR3 region has 14 residues. Per the germline V gene, CDR1 is SGHTA and CDR2 is FQGNSA. CDR3 protein: CASSSDRQAHEQYF. Here the CDR3 DNA reads TGTGCCAGCAGCTCGGACAGGCAAGCCCACGAGCAGTACTTC.

This clonotype was observed at least ten times. The rearrangement joins TRBV11-2 to TRBJ2-2, with 7 bases fitting TRBD1. This CDR3 comprises 16 residues. V shed 5 bases and J 0 bases; nucleotides not matched to a gene: 6. The germline CDR1 and CDR2 sequences are SGHAT and FQNNGV. CDR3 DNA sequence: TGTGCCAGCAGCATGAACGACAGGGCGAACACCGGGGAGCTGTTTTTT. This translates into CASSMNDRANTGELFF.

This clonotype has at least ten counts. The chain joins TRBV5-6 to TRBJ1-6, with D unresolved. Germline CDR1 reads SGHDT; CDR2 reads YYEEEE. The CDR3 covers 12 residues. V shed 4 bases and J shed 9 bases, with 8 bases lying between them. The CDR3 DNA is TGTGCCAGCAGCCCGTTTCGTTCACCCCTCCACTTT. It codes for CASSPFRSPLHF.